This TCR beta chain originates from a study of identical twins. Study-wide findings and caveats: The study reached conclusions through statistical analysis that was cross-sectional, not following the same donors. Potential partial confounding of zero-insertion analyses by invariant MAIT and iNKT cells was noted. Models, which agreed with sharing between unrelated individuals, nonetheless underestimated the out-of-frame TCR alpha sharing seen in monozygotic twins.

A universal primer binding site was introduced by template switching. The final cDNA contained unique molecular identifiers. One entry per CDR3 protein, called by TCRdb with MiXCR from the 5' RACE reads. The sample yields roughly 1.6 million distinct CDR3 sequences, around a third seen once. The CDR3 loop spans 13 amino acids. Trimming removed 6 bases from V and 8 bases from J; junction bases left unmatched: 6. CDR1 and CDR2 from the germline V gene are MNHEY and SVGAGI. A remark on this clonotype: Antigen unknown.

The sequencing input was cord blood. The TCR originated in a newborn girl in good health. The rearrangement uses TRBV6-5 and TRBJ1-2, with TRBD1 matching 10 bases. The CDR3 sequence: CASRLGTGVGYTF. In nucleotides, the CDR3 is TGTGCCAGCAGACTCGGGACAGGGGTGGGCTACACCTTC.